This T cell receptor (beta chain) was sequenced for a study of cytomegalovirus exposure and HLA in healthy donors (dated by TCRdb to the late 2010s). Some background on the complete study: According to an earlier analysis of a few hundred of the donors, roughly 180 million T cells yielded 117 million unique TCR beta sequences and about 300 Gb of sequence data. Besides the first cohort of around 670 subjects, a separate validation cohort made up of around 120 different subjects was used. Roughly 5 DR-DQ haplotypes were handled as single units for association and clustering, since linkage in the cohort was strong. An earlier analysis of 587 of the donors used high-throughput TCR beta sequencing to judge whether each TCR beta V gene segment behaved as functional or pseudogenic. Typing coverage varied by locus: about 620-630 donors for A, B, C, DRB1 and DQB1; approximately 500 for DQA1; about 600 for DPA1; approximately 470 for DPB1. Among about 410 genotyped donors of the cohort, an average of about 240,000 unique TCR beta nucleotide sequences was sequenced per donor, of which 15% to 20% were non-productive. Class I and class II HLA loci were covered by the typing at four-digit resolution. An early release that covered some 640 HLA-typed donors contained approximately 290 gigabases of sequencing data and around 80 million unique TCR sequences. A later analysis re-examined previously published TCR beta repertoires from roughly 720 donors and added high-resolution HLA genotyping to investigate patterns of TCR occurrence. To predict cytomegalovirus infection status, the study combined high-throughput TCR immunosequencing, statistical association of individual TCRs with disease status, and machine learning. Rather than drawing on any new phenotypic data, the later analysis identified candidate immune exposures from TCR beta sequences and the way those sequences occurred across donors. All discovery cohort repertoires had been generated using a single sequencing platform. The genetic ancestry cluster associated with self-reported Caucasian donors included 81% of the roughly 400 genotyped donors. The study aimed to test whether signatures of past pathogen exposure could be identified by cataloging public T cell receptors. Using immunosequencing, the study profiled T cell repertoires from some 670 subjects and related those repertoires to cytomegalovirus serostatus. Donor age, sex, ethnicity and CMV serostatus were compiled together with the repertoire data. A later genetic analysis used genome-wide SNP genotypes for about three fifths of the roughly 700 donors, treating that subset as a discovery cohort.

Germline trimming amounts to 1 base on V and 7 bases on J, with 6 as the count of junction bases outside the gene matches. From its cysteine to its phenylalanine, the CDR3 spans 16 amino acids. Only the CDR3 DNA stays, 48 bases, in frame from base 1. Per the germline V gene, MGHRA is the CDR1 and YSYEKL is the CDR2. Points the paper makes about the study in general: CMV serostatus was the only immune exposure information available for the cohort. Because the 87-base-pair reads could not distinguish some IMGT-functional V segments, including TRBV6-2 and TRBV6-3, those segments were excluded. Compared with equally common non-associated chains, HLA-associated TCR beta chains in a later analysis were more clonally expanded and had lower generation probabilities. A later analysis found that TCR association rates varied across HLA loci, with DRB1 alleles showing the most associated TCRs and HLA-C alleles the fewest. Across donors, most TCR sequences were observed very rarely, whereas some public TCRs were present in many individuals. At a false discovery rate of 0.05, a later analysis linked 16,951 TCR beta sequences to specific HLA alleles. A further reported finding was that TCR beta sequences accurately predicted the HLA-A and HLA-B alleles for most subjects in the first cohort. In an earlier analysis of more than 450 of the donors, most TCR beta V segments were observed in productive rearrangements about 87% or about 30% of the time, broadly matching IMGT annotations. Three of the identified cytomegalovirus-associated TCR beta chains were confirmed in vitro to be specific for cytomegalovirus antigens. Most CMV-associated TCR beta chains appeared to be HLA-restricted in a later analysis, and the HLA associations seemed to be driven largely by CMV exposure. Several of the top co-occurrence clusters appeared to be linked to parvovirus B19, influenza, CMV and Epstein-Barr virus, according to a later analysis. Because HLA typing was unavailable for some donors at each locus, only the typed subset was used in association tests. A cluster of highly shared sequence variants was judged likely to be a technical artifact of the sequencing pipeline. When HLA alleles, especially DR and DQ, strongly co-occurred, TCR associations were difficult to assign to individual alleles. It was suggested by the authors that the approach could potentially be generalized to other disease states and immunological phenotypes. V-gene and J-gene trimming of TCR beta chains was associated with a missense DCLRE1C variant in a later genetic analysis, and the association was replicated in an independent cohort. The study gave a list of 150 to 200 TCR beta chains associated with cytomegalovirus. Because counts were too low, 15 or so rarely observed V segments, including chromosome 9 orphons, were excluded from the earlier analysis of around 640 of the donors. Linkage disequilibrium might explain the correlated functional status among segregating V segments, but an unknown experimental factor could not be ruled out. In this cohort, only TCR beta chains were sequenced, and detectable features were limited by the absence of alpha or paired-chain data. In both the original and validation cohorts, the classifier was reported to diagnose cytomegalovirus status with high specificity and sensitivity. According to a later genetic analysis, donors in an Asian-associated ancestry cluster had fewer N-insertions in productive TCRs than the approximately 710-donor mean. Roughly uniform sequencing depth across donors was assumed in presence/absence analyses, although this assumption may not hold.

Notes on this clone: Its antigen is currently not known. No qualities accompany the bases; no much larger clone lies one base away.

The cohort comprised under 700 healthy bone marrow donors. All cohort members were sampled while nominally healthy, although unrecorded immune exposures were likely present. The donor was CMV seropositive and was included in the group of 289 seropositive cohort members. A peripheral blood sample was collected from each donor, and TCR beta sequencing was performed on peripheral blood mononuclear cells. The Qiagen DNeasy Blood Extraction Kit was used to extract genomic DNA from the blood cell samples. The library came from the immunoSEQ multiplex PCR assay. For the multiplex PCR, a mixture combining 60 forward primers for TCR Vbeta segments and 13 reverse primers for TCR Jbeta segments was used. A multiplex PCR assay on genomic DNA amplified the CDR3 region of rearranged TCR beta genes. On the Illumina HiSeq System, the amplified TCR beta libraries were sequenced as 87-base-pair reads. Per the source publication's procedure: Across the roughly 670 repertoires, a later analysis counted 60 million to 90 million unique TCR beta chains, 9.5 million to 12 million of which were shared by at least two donors. To remove PCR and sequencing errors, raw reads were error-corrected and collapsed into unique sequences using a nearest-neighbor algorithm that merged closely related sequences. Alignment of CDR3 sequences to IMGT reference sequences was used to assign V, D and J gene segments. Each retained sequence needed at least a six-nucleotide match to both a V gene segment and a J gene segment. Rearrangements were called productive when the CDR3 lacked stop codons and stayed in frame with V and J; all others were non-productive. Following IMGT convention, CDR3 was defined as the stretch from the second conserved V-encoded cysteine up to the conserved J-encoded phenylalanine. The earlier analysis of 450 to 750 of the donors excluded any sequence lacking an unambiguous match to a single V gene segment. In an earlier analysis of approximately 610 of the donors, V segments were called functional above 56.7% productive rearrangements and were called segregating when the between-donor standard deviation exceeded 5%. A statistical classification framework was built for diagnosing cytomegalovirus status from the catalog of TCR beta chain sequences. In a later analysis, V and J genes were assigned by comparing TCR nucleotide sequences against IMGT/GENE-DB human TR gene sequences. Using the TCRdist pipeline, a later analysis assigned CDR3 sequences along with most-parsimonious VDJ recombination scenarios. A later analysis defined each TCR beta chain by its CDR3 amino acid sequence plus V-gene family, and excluded reads lacking a unique V-gene family. As a way to deal with suspected cross-contamination and a sequencing artifact, a later analysis dropped under 600 nucleotide sequences that were highly shared and had low generation probability. For each public chain, a later analysis derived a clonal expansion index from normalized ranks of inferred template counts within each repertoire. A later analysis computed generation probabilities with a VDJ recombination model fitted to out-of-frame rearrangements, and checked the results against IGoR. Hypergeometric tests were used in a later analysis to score TCR-TCR, TCR-HLA and TCR-CMV co-occurrence, with a repertoire-size bias correction applied to the TCR pairs. A later analysis estimated false discovery rates by permuting HLA or CMV assignments 20 times. In a later analysis, co-occurring TCRs were grouped with DBSCAN, and TCRdist sequence similarity was added when clustering was performed within HLA-allele-positive subsets. Co-occurrence clustering excluded repertoires with fewer than 30,000 or more than 120,000 public chains, plus five with anomalous nucleotide sharing. TCRdb took over this immuneACCESS table, retaining in-frame rearrangements with V and J assigned. Such tables are incomplete; in checked studies, under half of the missing clones stem from an unresolved V gene, and the remainder is unexplained. V, J and clone size derive from that table, while D and trimming were established from the DNA sequence. Within this sample are 100,000 to 150,000 clones, with around 70% of them counted one time only. The top ten clonotypes cover less than 4% of the sample.

Sequencing was performed on PBMCs. The chain uses TRBV4-1 and TRBJ2-3; 12 junctional bases match TRBD2. The sequence came from a middle-aged man in good health and CMV-seropositive. The CDR3 region: CASSQGLAGGYNTQYF. The DNA is as follows: TGCGCCAGCAGCCAAGGGCTAGCGGGAGGGTATAATACGCAGTATTTT.